Listed below are T cell receptor beta chains from one sample, sequenced in a study of CD8 T cells in Susac syndrome. TCRdb ran MiXCR on the immunoSEQ multiplex PCR reads and lists one entry per CDR3 protein. The sample lists some 100,000 distinct CDR3 sequences, approximately 95% occurring once. Sequencing was carried out using CD8+ T cells from PBMCs. These receptors originate from a human donor with Susac syndrome. CDR3s include the opening cysteine and the closing phenylalanine or tryptophan. Expanded clones are given a class, and other clones once, few, many or no size at all.

v_gene	abundance	CDR3aa
TRBV12-3/TRBV12-4	-	CASSLDSISPHEQYF
TRBV6-5	-	CASSYSGLTYNEQFF
TRBV24-1	-	CATSDPERESYNEQFF
TRBV29-1	-	CSVGDPGSYNEQFF
TRBV20-1	-	CSARGLVDEQYF
TRBV25-1	-	CASRTSSYNEQFF
TRBV28	once	CASSWRDSDVTSSSTDTQYF
TRBV13	-	CASTSGDTDTQYF
TRBV3-1	-	CASSQADPGTEAFF
TRBV20-1	-	CSARDEAGYQETQYF
TRBV27	-	CASSLAPDPKASPLHF
TRBV12-3/TRBV12-4	once	CASSSFGQGDTEAFF
TRBV9	-	CASSVGGQNSYEQYF
TRBV5-1	once	CASSLVALAEGETQYF
TRBV29-1	-	CSGAGTRGGGEQFF
TRBV27	-	CASADTPYEQYF
TRBV5-6	-	CASSAGGRKYEQYF
TRBV19	-	CARHRVWPYSNQPQHF
TRBV29-1	-	CSVFGSVNEQFF
TRBV5-6	-	CASSLGQSMEFF
TRBV28	few	CASSPGGYEQYF
TRBV5-6	-	CASSQSVGFEAFF
TRBV20-1	-	CSALDTYSGNTIYF
TRBV29-1	once	CSVQDRGGYTF
TRBV20-1	-	CSARAPLDKLNQPQHF
TRBV18	-	CASSPGTSGRADTQYF
TRBV19	-	CASRGGLAGTGELFF
TRBV2	-	CASSGNYGYTF
TRBV24-1	-	CATSDPTGRTDTQYF
TRBV24-1	-	CATSDQYSNQPQHF
TRBV29-1	once	CSISSDEQFF
TRBV27	-	CASILKAGAATQYF
TRBV7-9	few	CASSALGSEQYF
TRBV20-1	-	CSARSVNYGYTF
TRBV6-5	-	CASSYSNYREQYF
TRBV2	-	CASAVVYSGANVLTF
TRBV6-5	-	CASSYLQGANPSEETQYF
TRBV7-9	-	CASSVSSGTRSYYGYTF
TRBV19	once	CATGQGYIQYF
TRBV4-1	-	CASSQVVEETQYF
TRBV5-1	-	CASSDVAGSDTQYF
TRBV9	-	CASSVEGRGIDTQYF
TRBV4-1	-	CASSQPFTRYNEQFF
TRBV6-5	-	CASSYGDSEKLFF
TRBV6-1	-	CATTGTGIQSGANVLTF
TRBV4-1	-	CASSQANSPLHF
TRBV29-1	-	CSVDSQSGANVLTF
TRBV3-1	-	CASSPGERGSSNTGELFF
TRBV7-6	-	CASSLDPPDTDTQYF